This T cell receptor (beta chain) stems from a study of T cell responses to AZD1222 COVID-19 vaccine. Study context: Researchers grouped second doses given at about 4 or about 12 weeks into one pool.

Study observations and caveats: Targeting of unmutated variant regions was reportedly seen in nearly half of spike-specific TCRs. The sample set comprised mostly white British donors with more females, and clonal diversity was possibly underestimated. Repertoire samples came only from after the peak T cell response.

V shed 8 bases and J 3 bases; nucleotides not matched to a gene: 8. The CDR3 sequence is 15 residues long. The V gene's germline CDR1 is SEHNR and CDR2 FQNEAQ (reference sequence). Clones were sequenced by immunoSEQ multiplex PCR, and TCRdb holds only the in-frame ones, with some missing. The sample contains about 76,000 clones, about nine tenths of which appear only once. This clone has more than one count but fewer than ten. The target antigen is unknown. V gene TRBV7-9 combines with J gene TRBJ2-2; TRBD1 aligns across 8 bases. This specimen was peripheral blood, taken on day 0 of AZD1222 vaccination. This receptor was obtained from an adult in good health. CDR3 nucleotides: TGTGCCAGCCCAGAGCAGGGGGCGTACACCGGGGAGCTGTTTTTT. It is translated as CASPEQGAYTGELFF.